This section outlines one T cell receptor (beta chain) sequence together with its context. The antigen is unknown. Building the TCR beta libraries relied on iRepertoire HTBI primers, and CDR3 regions underwent Arm-PCR. MiXCR was run by TCRdb on the multiplex PCR reads, yielding one entry per CDR3 protein. The sample consists of 400,000 to 500,000 distinct CDR3 sequences, about 14% of them appearing once. This entry belongs to a study of regulatory T cells in long-lasting Graves disease. Across the study: Antithyroid drug use was under 3 months in newly diagnosed Graves' patients. Study outcomes and limitations: The TCR repertoire of persistent Graves' patients was less diverse than that of newly diagnosed ones.

Germline CDR1 and CDR2: LGHDT and YNNKEL (reference sequence). Trimming stripped 1 base from V and 4 bases from J, with 10 bases between. CDR3 length: 14 amino acids. Time point denoted: newly diagnosed GD, antithyroid drugs for less than 3 months. RNA isolated from PBMCs was used to make the TCR library. Each patient gave roughly 10 milliliters of EDTA-anticoagulated peripheral blood. These same data were also listed under a study on T cells in Graves' hyperthyroidism and ophthalmopathy. That report adds: HTBI primers were employed in a first-round RT-PCR of the TCR CDR3.

The rearrangement joins TRBV3-1 to TRBJ2-5; D possibly corresponds to TRBD1 (6 bases). The starting material was peripheral blood mononuclear cells (PBMCs), obtained at new diagnosis, from a patient treated with antithyroid drugs. The clonotype comes from a woman aged 50 to 65 with Graves disease. DNA of the CDR3: TGTGCCAGCAGCCAAGGAGGGGGAGTAGAGACCCAGTACTTC. This codes for CASSQGGGVETQYF.